This T cell receptor beta chain was found in a study of vaccination and CD4 T cells after COVID-19. The overall study: Overlapping spike peptides from SARS-CoV-2, HCoV-NL63, HCoV-OC43 and HCoV-229E served to stimulate the cells.

To note about this clonotype: The antigen remains unidentified.

The CDR3 is 15 amino acids. V lost 1 base and J 4 bases, leaving 13 bases between the germline ends. Germline CDR1 reads SGHTA; CDR2 reads FQGNSA. An Oncomine TCR Beta short-read assay was used to sequence the DNA from cultured CD4+ T cells. TCRdb ran MiXCR on the PCR reads and lists one entry per CDR3 protein. The data contain about 17,000 distinct CDR3 sequences, over 45% of them seen just once; the ten biggest clones take up 20% to 25%. Specified time point: late sampling 161 to 241 days after vaccination in a few convalescent patients. Sample treatment: approximately 10-day PBMC culture with coronavirus spike peptide pools or control peptides (ViraFEST assay). For ViraFEST, peptide pools expanded antigen-specific T cells, after which the TCRs were sequenced. Cultures got half-medium changes with IL-2 on days 3 and 7.

The sequencing used CD4+ T cells from blood, cultured in vitro, collected about 7 months after SARS-CoV-2 vaccination. This sequence joins TRBV7-2 and TRBJ1-1, with D hard to call. The sequence came from a human donor who had recovered from COVID-19. CDR3 in amino acids: CASSLGVARGTEAFF. CDR3 bases: TGTGCCAGCAGCTTAGGTGTAGCACGAGGCACTGAAGCTTTCTTT.